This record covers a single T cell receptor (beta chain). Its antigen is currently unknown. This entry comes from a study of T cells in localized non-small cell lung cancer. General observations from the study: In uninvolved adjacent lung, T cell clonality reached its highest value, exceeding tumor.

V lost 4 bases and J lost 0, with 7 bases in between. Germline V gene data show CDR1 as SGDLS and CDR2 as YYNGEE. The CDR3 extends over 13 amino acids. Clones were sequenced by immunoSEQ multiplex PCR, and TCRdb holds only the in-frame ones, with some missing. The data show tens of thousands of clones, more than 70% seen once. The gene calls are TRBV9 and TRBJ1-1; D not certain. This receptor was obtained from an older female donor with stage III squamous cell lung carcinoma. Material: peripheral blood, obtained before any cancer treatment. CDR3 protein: CASSIRVNTEAFF. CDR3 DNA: TGTGCCAGCAGCATTAGGGTGAACACTGAAGCTTTCTTT.